These 19 T cell receptor beta chains share one sample of origin, sequenced in a study of T cell repertoires in cytomegalovirus infection. TCRdb re-derived calls from the reads in MiXCR, one entry per CDR3 protein. This table has about 830,000 distinct CDR3 sequences, 32% appearing once. Antigens of these TCRs are unknown. The sequencing here drew on cultured CD8+ T cells from PBMCs, taken from culture after CMV antigen stimulation. Every receptor here comes from a human donor in good health (CMV status not recorded). Some clones in this sample may be carry-over from other donors' samples.

The chain employs TRBV12-3 or TRBV12-4 and TRBJ2-7, with 7 bases aligning to TRBD2. V lost 6 bases and J lost 2; bases outside the gene matches: 7. CDR3 length: 14 amino acids. CDR3 bases: TGTGCCAGCAGCTCGTGGGGGGGTGCCTACGAGCAGTACTTC. This gives the protein CASSSWGGAYEQYF.

This clonotype was seen a few times. The chain joins TRBV10-3 to TRBJ1-4; D not certain. The CDR3 loop spans 15 amino acids. Germline V gives CDR1 ENHRY, CDR2 SYGVKD. V was pared by 0 bases and J by 2 bases, with 7 bases between. The chain's CDR3 is CAISESPATNEKLFF. CDR3 nucleotides: TGTGCCATCAGTGAGTCGCCAGCGACTAATGAAAAACTGTTTTTT.

There are many counts of this clonotype. The gene calls are TRBV7-8 and TRBJ2-2, with TRBD1 identical over 9 bases. The CDR3 loop spans 15 amino acids. Germline lookup yields CDR1 SGHVS and CDR2 FQNEAQ. V trimming: 4 bases; J trimming: 6 bases; junction bases outside the gene matches: 6. This CDR3 is CASSSRTGVAGELFF. In DNA form, the CDR3 reads TGTGCCAGCAGCTCACGGACAGGGGTGGCCGGGGAGCTGTTTTTT.

This clonotype occurred many times. This chain joins TRBV7-9 and TRBJ1-1; D uncertain. The V gene lost 0 bases and the J gene lost 0 bases, with 8 bases spanning the gap. Germline V gene data show CDR1 as SEHNR and CDR2 as FQNEAQ (reference sequence). CDR3 length: 15 amino acids. The CDR3 spells CASSLAFALNTEAFF. In nucleotides, the CDR3 is TGTGCCAGCAGCTTAGCTTTTGCGCTGAACACTGAAGCTTTCTTT.

This clonotype has at least ten counts. This rearrangement joins TRBV7-2 to TRBJ2-3, with D tentatively TRBD2 (5 bases). CDR3 length: 17 amino acids. Germline V gene sequence: CDR1 SGHTA, CDR2 FQGNSA. Trimming took off 1 base at V and 4 bases at J, with 18 bases between the two ends. The chain's CDR3 is CASSLVSRGVHADTQYF. CDR3 in DNA: TGTGCCAGCAGCTTAGTTTCTCGGGGAGTTCACGCAGATACGCAGTATTTT.

CDR3 coding DNA: TGTGCCAGCAGGTTAGATACGCAGTATTTT. Amino acids: CASRLDTQYF. The chain is built from TRBV25-1 and TRBJ2-3; D not resolved. Between the trimmed V and J ends, which lost 6 bases and 5 bases, there was a span of 3 bases. The CDR3 is 10 residues long. The germline V gene has CDR1 MGHDK and CDR2 SYGVNS. Filled out from reference TRBV25-1 and TRBJ2-3, the complete variable domain reads EADIYQTPRYLVIGTGKKITLECSQTMGHDKMYWYQQDPGMELHLIHYSYGVNSTEKGDLSSESTVSRIRTEHFPLTLESARPSHTSQYLCASRLDTQYFGPGTRLTVL.

This clonotype occurred many times. This chain links TRBV7-2 with TRBJ1-2; 7 bases line up with TRBD1. J gave up 8 bases and V 4 bases, and 10 bases lay outside the gene matches. The CDR3 is made up of 14 amino acids. Germline values: CDR1 SGHTA, CDR2 FQGNSA. The CDR3 sequence: CASSSARDRAGYTF. In DNA form, the CDR3 reads TGTGCCAGCAGCTCAGCCCGGGACAGAGCCGGCTACACCTTC.

The V call is TRBV7-6, the J call TRBJ2-7, with D perhaps matching TRBD2 (6 bases). The CDR3 consists of 14 residues. The germline V and J ends were trimmed by 5 bases and 7 bases, with 18 bases remaining between them. Germline assignment: CDR1 SGHVS and CDR2 FNYEAQ. The chain's CDR3 is CASSGGTWAEEQYF. CDR3 in DNA: TGTGCCAGCAGCGGCGGGACGTGGGCGGAGGAGCAGTACTTC.

This clonotype was observed many times. V and J are TRBV7-9 and TRBJ1-4; tentative D call: TRBD1 (5 bases). CDR1 and CDR2 (germline): SEHNR, FQNEAQ (reference sequence). The CDR3 is 17 residues long. Trimming pared 10 bases from V and 0 bases from J, leaving 21 bases between. CDR3 sequence reads: CATTLGASLATNEKLFF. The CDR3 DNA reads TGTGCCACTACATTAGGGGCCTCCCTTGCAACTAATGAAAAACTGTTTTTT.

V gene TRBV5-1 combines with J gene TRBJ2-1; 8 nucleotides match TRBD2. Germline CDR1 is SGHRS and CDR2 is YFSETQ. This CDR3 is 14 amino acids long. Trimming at V came to 3 bases and at J to 10 bases, leaving 9 bases not matched to a gene. In DNA, the CDR3 is TGCGCCAGCAGCTATAACGGGGGGGCCATCGAGCAGTTCTTC. Protein product: CASSYNGGAIEQFF.

The rearrangement joins TRBV12-3 or TRBV12-4 to TRBJ1-5; D is perhaps TRBD1 (5 bases). The CDR3 loop spans 19 amino acids. The V gene lost 5 bases and the J gene lost 0 bases, with 23 bases spanning the gap. This CDR3 reads CASSTTSGGIIPSNQPQHF. CDR3 nucleotides: TGTGCCAGCAGTACGACCTCCGGGGGAATAATCCCTAGCAATCAGCCCCAGCATTTT.

This clonotype was counted only a few times. This chain joins TRBV5-1 and TRBJ2-1; the D gene could be TRBD1 or TRBD2 (5 bases each). The germline V and J ends were trimmed by 1 base and 7 bases, with 9 bases remaining between them. Germline assignment: CDR1 SGHRS and CDR2 YFSETQ. The CDR3 extends over 13 amino acids. The CDR3 nucleotides are TGCGCCAGCAGCTTGAATGAGGGGAATGAGCAGTTCTTC. As protein: CASSLNEGNEQFF.

This clonotype came up a few times. The chain is built from TRBV6-1 and TRBJ1-6, with 8 bases aligning to TRBD1. Per the germline V gene, CDR1 is MNHNS and CDR2 is SASEGT. This CDR3 has 15 residues. V dropped 1 base and J dropped 9; count of bases not matched to a gene: 5. DNA of the CDR3: TGTGCCAGCAGTGAAGTAGGACAGGGCTTTTCACCCCTCCACTTT. Translated: CASSEVGQGFSPLHF.

With regard to this clonotype: One end of the junction does not line up with germline, which may come from a read error. The chain links TRBV7-9 to TRBJ2-4, with D perhaps given as TRBD1 or TRBD2 (5 bases each). Germline CDR1 reads SEHNR; CDR2 reads FQNEAQ (reference sequence). CDR3 length: 16 amino acids. This chain's CDR3 is CVSSQPKGVGENIQYF. As DNA, the CDR3 is TGTGTCAGCAGCCAACCTAAGGGAGTGGGGGAGAACATTCAGTACTTC. Combining the CDR3 with reference TRBV7-9 and TRBJ2-4 gives the whole variable domain DTGVSQNPRHKITKRGQNVTFRCDPISEHNRLYWYRQTLGQGPEFLTYFQNEAQLEKSRLLSDRFSAERPKGSFSTLEIQRTEQGDSAMYLCVSSQPKGVGENIQYFGAGTRLSVL.

The gene calls are TRBV2 and TRBJ2-1; 9 nucleotides line up with TRBD2. CDR1 SNHLY and CDR2 FYNNEI come from the germline V gene. This CDR3 region has 15 residues. Trimming at V came to 4 bases and at J to 8 bases, leaving 9 bases not matched to a gene. The CDR3 reads CASSASGGGAYEQFF. As DNA, the CDR3 is TGTGCCAGCAGTGCCTCGGGCGGGGGGGCCTATGAGCAGTTCTTC. Together with reference TRBV2 and TRBJ2-1, the CDR3 gives the full variable domain: EPEVTQTPSHQVTQMGQEVILRCVPISNHLYFYWYRQILGQKVEFLVSFYNNEISEKSEIFDDQFSVERPDGSNFTLKIRSTKLEDSAMYFCASSASGGGAYEQFFGPGTRLTVL.

The CDR3 bases are TGTGCCAGCAAGGAAGGGAATAATTCACCCCTCCACTTT. This encodes CASKEGNNSPLHF. The V and J genes are TRBV6-1 and TRBJ1-6; no reliable D call. CDR3 length: 13 amino acids. Trimming shortened V by 7 bases and J by 5 bases, and 9 bases separated the two germline ends. The V gene's germline CDR1 is MNHNS and CDR2 SASEGT.

This clonotype has a handful of counts. The gene calls are TRBV29-1 and TRBJ1-4, with D maybe TRBD1 (5 bases). The CDR3 runs to 13 residues. CDR1 is SQVTM, CDR2 ANQGSEA, per germline. Trimming left V 0 bases short and J 6 bases short, with 8 bases between. The CDR3: CSVEEVGDEKLFF. DNA of the CDR3: TGCAGCGTTGAAGAGGTAGGGGATGAAAAACTGTTTTTT.

CDR3 amino acids: CASSIKGTESPLHF. In DNA, the CDR3 is TGTGCCAGTAGTATAAAGGGCACGGAGTCACCCCTCCACTTT. The J gene is TRBJ1-6, the V gene TRBV19; D unclear. This CDR3 comprises 14 residues. Looked up from germline, CDR1 is LNHDA and CDR2 is SQIVND (reference sequence). V was clipped by 2 bases and J by 10 bases, with 12 bases between them.

The chain carries TRBV4-1 and TRBJ1-1, with a weak D call TRBD1 (6 bases). The CDR3 loop spans 15 amino acids. V was cut by 3 bases and J by 1 base, with 12 bases left in between. CDR1 MGHRA and CDR2 YSYEKL come from the germline V gene. CDR3 residues: CASSQPGAGNTEAFF. The CDR3 bases are TGCGCCAGCAGCCAGCCGGGGGCGGGGAACACTGAAGCTTTCTTT.